This is a list of T cell receptor beta chains from one sample in a study of blood T cell repertoires in COVID-19. The assay was immunoSEQ multiplex PCR, and TCRdb's table has in-frame clones only and misses some. The top ten hold around 7% of the sample, which has about 150,000 clones, around 84% seen once. Sample: PBMCs or T cells enriched from blood (not recorded which). The receptors were sampled from a man aged 50 to 60 who had recovered from COVID-19. Each CDR3 is given with its conserved first and last residue. The order of the fields is clone size, V gene, D gene, J gene, CDR3 protein, CDR3 DNA. D genes are given only for firm matches. The listing skips clone size in some rows; elsewhere it reads once, few, many or a size class.

clone_size: .
v_call: TRBV7-8
d_call: TRBD1
j_call: TRBJ1-4
cdr3_aa: CASSFGQGGEKLFF
cdr3_nt: TGTGCCAGCAGCTTTGGGCAGGGGGGAGAAAAACTGTTTTTT

clone_size: .
v_call: TRBV30
d_call: .
j_call: TRBJ1-2
cdr3_aa: CAWTGGGGYTF
cdr3_nt: TGTGCCTGGACTGGGGGGGGAGGCTACACCTTC

clone_size: .
v_call: TRBV27
d_call: .
j_call: TRBJ2-7
cdr3_aa: CASTLRQGLPSYEQYF
cdr3_nt: TGTGCCAGCACCCTACGGCAGGGACTTCCATCCTACGAGCAGTACTTC

clone_size: .
v_call: TRBV9
d_call: TRBD1
j_call: TRBJ2-2
cdr3_aa: CASSPGGQGAGGELFF
cdr3_nt: TGTGCCAGCAGCCCAGGGGGACAGGGGGCTGGCGGGGAGCTGTTTTTT

clone_size: .
v_call: TRBV9
d_call: .
j_call: TRBJ1-6
cdr3_aa: CASSPRQSNSPLHF
cdr3_nt: TGTGCCAGCAGCCCCCGACAGTCAAATTCACCCCTCCACTTT

clone_size: once
v_call: TRBV6-5
d_call: TRBD1
j_call: TRBJ1-2
cdr3_aa: CASRLKTGGGGYTF
cdr3_nt: TGTGCCAGCAGGTTAAAGACAGGGGGCGGCGGCTACACCTTC

clone_size: .
v_call: TRBV7-9
d_call: .
j_call: TRBJ2-2
cdr3_aa: CASSPGDTGELFF
cdr3_nt: TGTGCCAGCAGCCCAGGGGACACCGGGGAGCTGTTTTTT

clone_size: .
v_call: TRBV6-4
d_call: TRBD1
j_call: TRBJ1-1
cdr3_aa: CASSDCHRGRGTEAFF
cdr3_nt: TGTGCCAGCAGTGACTGCCACAGGGGGCGCGGGACTGAAGCTTTCTTT

clone_size: many
v_call: TRBV6-5
d_call: .
j_call: TRBJ2-2
cdr3_aa: CASSLRQNTGELFF
cdr3_nt: TGTGCCAGCAGCCTCAGACAGAACACCGGGGAGCTGTTTTTT

clone_size: .
v_call: TRBV5-1
d_call: TRBD2
j_call: TRBJ2-5
cdr3_aa: CASSSEGLAGETQYF
cdr3_nt: TGCGCCAGCAGCTCCGAGGGACTAGCGGGGGAGACCCAGTACTTC

clone_size: .
v_call: TRBV19
d_call: .
j_call: TRBJ1-2
cdr3_aa: CASSLQSVINGYTF
cdr3_nt: TGTGCCAGTAGTCTTCAATCAGTGATAAATGGCTACACCTTC

clone_size: .
v_call: TRBV6-2/TRBV6-3
d_call: .
j_call: TRBJ1-3
cdr3_aa: CASSRQGNTIYF
cdr3_nt: TGTGCCAGCAGTCGACAAGGAAACACCATATATTTT

clone_size: .
v_call: TRBV15
d_call: TRBD1
j_call: TRBJ1-4
cdr3_aa: CATSRDRGRGKLFF
cdr3_nt: TGTGCCACCAGCAGGGACAGGGGGCGCGGAAAACTGTTTTTT

clone_size: .
v_call: TRBV30
d_call: .
j_call: TRBJ1-5
cdr3_aa: CAWSGLRGTSNQPQHF
cdr3_nt: TGTGCCTGGAGTGGTCTTCGGGGGACGAGCAATCAGCCCCAGCATTTT

clone_size: .
v_call: TRBV7-2
d_call: .
j_call: TRBJ1-1
cdr3_aa: CASSLHLGGNTEAFF
cdr3_nt: TGTGCCAGCAGCTTACATTTAGGGGGGAACACTGAAGCTTTCTTT